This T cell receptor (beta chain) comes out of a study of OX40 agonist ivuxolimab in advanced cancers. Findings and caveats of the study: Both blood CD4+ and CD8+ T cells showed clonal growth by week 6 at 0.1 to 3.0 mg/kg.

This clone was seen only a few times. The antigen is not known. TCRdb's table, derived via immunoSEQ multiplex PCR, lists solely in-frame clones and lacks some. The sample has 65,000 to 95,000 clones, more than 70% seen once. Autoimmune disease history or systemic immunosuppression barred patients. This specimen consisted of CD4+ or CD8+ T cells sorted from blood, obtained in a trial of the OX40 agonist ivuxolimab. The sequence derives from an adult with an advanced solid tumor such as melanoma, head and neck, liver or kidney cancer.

In DNA, the CDR3 is TGTGCCTGGAACGGGGGTGACTATGGCTACACCTTC. This encodes CAWNGGDYGYTF. This sequence joins TRBV30 and TRBJ1-2, with D possibly being TRBD1 (5 bases). V was trimmed by 4 bases and J by 3 bases, leaving 9 bases between them. The CDR3 is made up of 12 amino acids. Germline V gene sequence: CDR1 GTSNPN, CDR2 SVGIG (reference sequence).